Sequencing of this TCR beta chain was carried out in a study of blood T cell repertoires in COVID-19. Measured with immunoSEQ multiplex PCR; TCRdb has only the in-frame clones, and not every one. The table includes about 250,000 clones, about 85% detected once. The sample comprised PBMCs or T cells enriched from blood (not recorded which). The sequence was collected from a young woman with acute COVID-19.

For the CDR3, the DNA is TGCGCCAGCAGCCAAAGGACAGTCAGCTCTGGGGCCAACGTCCTGACTTTC. Its protein is CASSQRTVSSGANVLTF. This chain uses TRBV4-3 with TRBJ2-6, with TRBD1 as a possible D gene (6 bases). Germline-derived CDR1 and CDR2 are LGHNA and YSLEER. The CDR3 is 17 residues long. V lost 2 bases and J 0 bases, leaving 11 bases between the germline ends.